This passage covers 25 T cell receptor beta chains from one sample sequenced in a study of early T cells in non-severe SARS-CoV-2 infection. TCRdb recomputed calls from the 5' RACE reads with MiXCR, one row per CDR3 protein. Of around 63,000 distinct CDR3 sequences listed, 5% to 6.5% are singletons. This specimen consisted of whole blood, obtained at baseline. The receptors derive from an adult who was a healthcare worker with PCR-confirmed SARS-CoV-2 infection or an uninfected control (not recorded which).

This clonotype was counted at least ten times. The CDR3 region has the DNA TGTGCCAGTCAATCGGGGACAGGGTTACACGAGCAGTACTTC. This gives the protein CASQSGTGLHEQYF. The V and J genes are TRBV2 and TRBJ2-7; 9 nucleotides line up with TRBD1. CDR3 length equals 14 residues. From germline, CDR1 is SNHLY and CDR2 FYNNEI. With V trimmed by 9 bases and J by 5 bases, 11 bases remained unmatched.

This clonotype was seen a few times. This chain joins TRBV3-1 and TRBJ2-1; 12 bases fit TRBD2. V lost 4 bases, J lost 7 bases, and 5 bases stayed unmatched. This CDR3 has 15 residues. In germline, CDR1 is LGHDT, CDR2 YNNKEL (reference sequence). CDR3 sequence: CASSLGLAGLNEQFF. In DNA form, the CDR3 reads TGTGCCAGCAGCCTTGGACTAGCGGGACTGAATGAGCAGTTCTTC.

This clonotype was seen many times. This chain links TRBV7-9 with TRBJ1-2; 9 nucleotides agree with TRBD1. The ends lost 1 base at V and 5 bases at J; junction bases unmatched: 2. This CDR3 spans 14 amino acids. Germline V gene lookup returns CDR1 SEHNR and CDR2 FQNEAQ (reference sequence). CDR3 nucleotide sequence: TGTGCCAGCAGCTTAGGAGACAGGGGGTATGGCTACACCTTC. It is translated as CASSLGDRGYGYTF.

Points on this clonotype: One base away lies a much larger clone, so this may be a sequencing read error. V is TRBV12-3 or TRBV12-4 and J is TRBJ1-2; D is uncertain. The CDR3 has 15 residues. As DNA, the CDR3 is TGTGCCAGCAGTTTAGTAGGCAGTGCTGACTATGGCTACTCCTTC. Its translation is CASSLVGSADYGYSF.

Many counts were recorded for this clonotype. The chain employs TRBV6-1 and TRBJ1-4; D is ambiguous. Looked up from germline, CDR1 is MNHNS and CDR2 is SASEGT. The V and J ends lost 4 bases and 7 bases respectively, with 10 bases between them. This CDR3 contains 13 residues. CDR3 in amino acids: CASSVRESEKLFF. CDR3 bases: TGTGCCAGCAGTGTCCGCGAGAGTGAAAAACTGTTTTTT.

The sample holds many counts of this clonotype. The chain joins TRBV7-2 to TRBJ2-3; TRBD1 is a possible D gene (6 bases). Between the trimmed V and J ends, which lost 3 bases and 2 bases, there was a span of 9 bases. This CDR3 comprises 14 residues. Germline V gives CDR1 SGHTA, CDR2 FQGNSA. The CDR3 region has the DNA TGTGCCAGCAGCTTCCGGACAGTCACAGATACGCAGTATTTT. Translated: CASSFRTVTDTQYF.

This clonotype was detected ten times or more. As DNA, the CDR3 is TGCAGCGCCGAGACGACCGAATACACTGAAGCTTTCTTT. Translated: CSAETTEYTEAFF. The V gene is TRBV29-1, the J gene TRBJ1-1, with D unresolved. The V end lost 7 bases, the J end lost 3 bases, and 15 bases lay between the germline ends. The CDR3 has 13 residues. CDR1 SQVTM and CDR2 ANQGSEA come from the germline V gene.

In this sample, this clonotype turned up many times. The rearrangement joins TRBV9 to TRBJ2-7; 13 bases fit TRBD2. Trimming at V came to 4 bases and at J to 7 bases, leaving 8 bases not matched to a gene. The germline gives CDR1 SGDLS, CDR2 YYNGEE. The CDR3 length is 15 residues. As DNA, the CDR3 is TGTGCCAGCAGCCCAGGACTAGCGGGAGAGGATGAGCAGTACTTC. Its translation is CASSPGLAGEDEQYF.

The rearrangement links TRBV28 to TRBJ2-1, with TRBD2 identical over 11 bases. The length of the CDR3 is 16 residues. CDR1 is MDHEN and CDR2 is SYDVKM in the germline V gene. V gave up 6 bases and J gave up 8 bases; unmatched junction bases: 12. DNA of the CDR3: TGTGCCAGCAGCCATACCACTAGCGGGAGACAGGATGAGCAGTTCTTC. This encodes CASSHTTSGRQDEQFF.

The chain combines TRBV2 with TRBJ2-7; D is undetermined. This CDR3 is built from 11 residues. Germline V lookup: CDR1 SNHLY, CDR2 FYNNEI. Trimming took off 8 bases at V and 3 bases at J, with 8 bases between the two ends. CDR3: CASSVHYEQYF. The DNA of the CDR3 is TGTGCCAGCTCAGTCCACTACGAGCAGTACTTC. Combining the CDR3 with reference TRBV2 and TRBJ2-7 gives the whole variable domain EPEVTQTPSHQVTQMGQEVILRCVPISNHLYFYWYRQILGQKVEFLVSFYNNEISEKSEIFDDQFSVERPDGSNFTLKIRSTKLEDSAMYFCASSVHYEQYFGPGTRLTVT.

In its sample, this clonotype was seen many times. The chain has TRBV20-1 and TRBJ2-3, with TRBD2 identical over 7 bases. CDR3 length: 13 amino acids. The V segment lost 5 bases and the J segment 4 bases; nucleotides outside the gene matches: 6. CDR1 and CDR2 (germline): DFQATT, SNEGSKA (reference sequence). The CDR3, as DNA: TGCAGTGCTTACGGGAGGTTCGCAGATACGCAGTATTTT. Amino acids: CSAYGRFADTQYF.

In its sample, this clonotype was seen many times. J is TRBJ1-1 and V is TRBV18; 8 bases map to TRBD1. Unmatched junction bases numbered 4, after V lost 5 bases and J lost 2 bases. The germline V gene has CDR1 KGHSH and CDR2 LQKENI. The CDR3 is made up of 14 amino acids. CDR3 protein: CASSAQGDNTEAFF. The CDR3 DNA reads TGTGCCAGCTCAGCACAGGGGGATAACACTGAAGCTTTCTTT.

This chain joins TRBV27 and TRBJ2-7; either TRBD1 or TRBD2 may supply D (5 bases each). Germline V lookup: CDR1 MNHEY, CDR2 SMNVEV (reference sequence). The V end lost 6 bases, the J end lost 3 bases, and 15 bases lay between the germline ends. CDR3 size: 14 residues. Here the CDR3 reads CASRGPTLIYEQYF. The CDR3 coding sequence is TGTGCCAGCAGGGGACCTACCCTTATCTACGAGCAGTACTTC.

There are many counts of this clonotype. This chain connects TRBV4-1 to TRBJ2-1; D gene ambiguous. The CDR3 is made up of 13 amino acids. The germline V gene encodes CDR1 MGHRA and CDR2 YSYEKL. Trimming removed 3 bases from V and 4 bases from J, with 7 bases in between. CDR3 protein: CASSQEPYNEQFF. CDR3 bases: TGCGCCAGCAGCCAGGAGCCGTACAATGAGCAGTTCTTC.

This clonotype was counted only a few times. The rearrangement uses TRBV28 and TRBJ2-4; 10 nucleotides align to TRBD1. Germline V CDR1 and CDR2: MDHEN, SYDVKM. Trimming took 4 bases from V and 7 from J; bases not matched to a gene: 16. The CDR3 totals 18 residues. CDR3 nucleotides: TGTGCCAGCAGTTGGGGCTGGGGAGTACAGGACAGGGGGAACATTCAGTACTTC. Its translation is CASSWGWGVQDRGNIQYF. Based on the CDR3 plus reference TRBV28 and TRBJ2-4, the full variable domain is DVKVTQSSRYLVKRTGEKVFLECVQDMDHENMFWYRQDPGLGLRLIYFSYDVKMKEKGDIPEGYSVSREKKERFSLILESASTNQTSMYLCASSWGWGVQDRGNIQYFGAGTRLSVL.

This chain's CDR3 is CASSSRTSGASYNEQFF. CDR3 in DNA: TGTGCCAGCAGCTCCAGGACTAGCGGGGCTTCCTACAATGAGCAGTTCTTC. The V and J genes are TRBV11-2 and TRBJ2-1; 12 bases match TRBD2. CDR3 length equals 17 residues. Germline values: CDR1 SGHAT, CDR2 FQNNGV. With V trimmed by 4 bases and J by 1 base, 5 bases remained unmatched. Full variable domain (rest looked up from reference TRBV11-2 and TRBJ2-1): EAGVAQSPRYKIIEKRQSVAFWCNPISGHATLYWYQQILGQGPKLLIQFQNNGVVDDSQLPKDRFSAERLKGVDSTLKIQPAKLEDSAVYLCASSSRTSGASYNEQFFGPGTRLTVL.

This clonotype appeared many times. This sequence joins TRBV10-3 and TRBJ2-3, with a possible D match to TRBD2 (7 bases). There are 14 residues in the CDR3. V dropped 6 bases and J dropped 4 bases, with 14 bases sitting between them. Germline CDR1 ENHRY, CDR2 SYGVKD. The CDR3 DNA reads as TGTGCCATCAGGGCGGGGGCCCTCCCAGATACGCAGTATTTT. Its translation is CAIRAGALPDTQYF.

V usage is TRBV14 and J usage is TRBJ1-4; D is ambiguous. The V end lost 0 bases, the J end lost 10 bases, and 15 bases lay between the germline ends. CDR3 length equals 15 residues. Looked up from germline, CDR1 is SGHDN and CDR2 is FVKESK. CDR3 sequence reads: CASSQDAGQAGKLFF. In DNA, the CDR3 is TGTGCCAGCAGCCAAGATGCCGGCCAGGCTGGAAAACTGTTTTTT.

This clonotype was found many times. The V call is TRBV4-1, the J call TRBJ1-2, with 7 bases lining up with TRBD1. The germline V gene has CDR1 MGHRA and CDR2 YSYEKL. Trimming at V came to 0 bases and at J to 5 bases, leaving 6 bases not matched to a gene. The CDR3 has 15 residues. The CDR3 loop is CASSQEAGGIYGYTF. CDR3 sequence (DNA): TGCGCCAGCAGCCAAGAGGCAGGGGGGATTTATGGCTACACCTTC.

This clonotype was seen at least ten times. V is TRBV10-3 and J is TRBJ2-7; D uncertain. This CDR3 comprises 13 residues. Germline CDR1 is ENHRY and CDR2 is SYGVKD. Trimming pared 10 bases from V and 2 bases from J, leaving 15 bases between. The CDR3 coding sequence is TGTGCCACCCGAACGGTCCCCACCTACGAGCAGTACTTC. Translated, it gives CATRTVPTYEQYF.

V usage is TRBV18 and J usage is TRBJ2-7; TRBD1 agrees at 7 bases. Per the germline V gene, CDR1 is KGHSH and CDR2 is LQKENI. The junction had 12 bases not matched to a gene; V was cut back by 0 bases and J by 7 bases. The CDR3 spans 16 residues. Written as DNA, the CDR3 is TGTGCCAGCTCACCACCGGGAGACAGGGACCCTAAAGAGCAGTACTTC. Its translation: CASSPPGDRDPKEQYF.

This clonotype was detected ten times or more. The J gene is TRBJ1-2, the V gene TRBV6-6; TRBD1 agrees at 11 bases. The V and J ends lost 4 bases and 0 bases, in that order; junction bases with no gene match: 16. The CDR3 loop spans 20 amino acids. Germline lookup yields CDR1 MNHNY and CDR2 SVGAGI (reference sequence). The CDR3 DNA reads as TGTGCCAGCAGTTCCCTGGGACAGGGGGAAACGAAATTAGCTAACTATGGCTACACCTTC. Protein product: CASSSLGQGETKLANYGYTF.

Many counts were recorded for this clonotype. This chain connects TRBV7-2 to TRBJ1-3; D gene ambiguous. Trimming removed 5 bases from V and 2 bases from J, with 19 bases in between. Germline CDR1 reads SGHTA; CDR2 reads FQGNSA. The CDR3 is 17 amino acids. The CDR3 nucleotides read TGTGCCAGCAGCCGTCCCGGTACGGGGATTCCTGGAAACACCATATATTTT. It translates to CASSRPGTGIPGNTIYF.

This clonotype was found many times. The chain employs TRBV6-6 and TRBJ2-7; possibly TRBD2 for D (5 bases). The V end lost 0 bases, the J end lost 6 bases, and 6 bases lay between the germline ends. CDR3 length equals 12 residues. Germline V gene lookup returns CDR1 MNHNY and CDR2 SVGAGI (reference sequence). The CDR3 nucleotides read TGTGCCAGCAGTTACTCGGCGGGCGAGCAGTACTTC. Translating it yields CASSYSAGEQYF.

The sample holds many counts of this clonotype. The gene calls are TRBV5-6 and TRBJ2-1; TRBD1 or TRBD2 may be the D gene (6 bases each). Looked up from germline, CDR1 is SGHDT and CDR2 is YYEEEE. Trimming stripped 0 bases from V and 5 bases from J, with 18 bases between. The CDR3 covers 17 residues. CDR3 residues: CASSLERRRGRNNEQFF. The CDR3 DNA follows: TGTGCCAGCAGCTTGGAAAGACGCCGGGGGCGGAACAATGAGCAGTTCTTC.